The next 10 T cell receptor beta chains were all read from a single sample in a study of T cells in Graves' hyperthyroidism and ophthalmopathy. Regions amplified from RNA transcripts were the TCR beta CDR3 regions. Primed by the HTBI set, a first-round RT-PCR was run on the TCR CDR3. TCRdb passed the multiplex PCR reads through MiXCR, listing each CDR3 protein once. The sample carries nearly 600,000 distinct CDR3 sequences, 11% to 15% recorded once. Sequences were obtained from blood. These receptor sequences come from a woman aged 18-35 years with Graves' ophthalmopathy.

This clonotype was seen repeatedly, ten times or more. This rearrangement joins TRBV12-3 or TRBV12-4 to TRBJ2-5, with TRBD1 matching over 7 bases. The ends lost 2 bases at V and 6 bases at J; junction bases unmatched: 3. CDR3 length equals 13 residues. DNA for the CDR3: TGTGCCAGCAGTTTAAACAGGGGACAGACCCAGTACTTC. This encodes CASSLNRGQTQYF.

There are a few counts of this clonotype. Here the CDR3 DNA reads TGCGCCAGCAGCACCCGACAGGCCAACGAGCAGTACTTC. Amino acid sequence: CASSTRQANEQYF. The chain is built from TRBV4-1 and TRBJ2-7, with a weak D call TRBD1 (6 bases). Trimming shortened V by 5 bases and J by 5 bases, and 13 bases separated the two germline ends. This CDR3 has 13 amino acids. Germline V gives CDR1 MGHRA, CDR2 YSYEKL.

Ten or more counts support this clonotype. V and J are TRBV20-1 and TRBJ2-2; D perhaps matches TRBD2 (7 bases). In germline, CDR1 is DFQATT, CDR2 SNEGSKA (reference sequence). The CDR3 contains 16 residues. V shed 6 bases and J shed 0 bases, with 17 bases lying between them. CDR3 sequence reads: CSANPGGNTNTGELFF. The CDR3 nucleotides read TGCAGTGCCAACCCGGGGGGCAACACGAACACCGGGGAGCTGTTTTTT.

A few counts support this clonotype. Since a much larger clone is just one base distant, this may be a read error. The V call is TRBV27, the J call TRBJ2-7; D possibly corresponds to TRBD1 (8 bases). The germline gives CDR1 MNHEY, CDR2 SMNVEV (reference sequence). Between the trimmed V and J ends, which lost 5 bases and 7 bases, there was a span of 21 bases. This CDR3 region has 15 residues. CDR3 protein: CASSPDREGTREQYF. The CDR3 nucleotides read TGTGCCAGCAGTCCGGACAGGGAGGGAACTAGAGAGCAGTACTTC.

There are many counts of this clonotype. V and J are TRBV24-1 and TRBJ2-5; TRBD1 agrees at 8 bases. The V segment lost 2 bases and the J segment 5 bases; nucleotides outside the gene matches: 6. Germline V CDR1 and CDR2: KGHDR, SFDVKD. The CDR3 totals 15 residues. The CDR3 DNA sequence: TGTGCCACCAGTGATTCTTCAGGGGGCCGGGAGACCCAGTACTTC. It yields the protein CATSDSSGGRETQYF.

This clonotype was counted a few times. The chain recombines TRBV5-5 with TRBJ2-7, with D perhaps matching TRBD2 (6 bases). Between the trimmed V and J ends, which lost 2 bases and 7 bases, there was a span of 22 bases. The germline CDR1 and CDR2 sequences are SGHKS and YYEKEE (reference sequence). This CDR3 region has 16 residues. CDR3 protein: CASSFFSGELSQEQYF. The CDR3, as DNA: TGTGCCAGCAGCTTTTTTTCGGGGGAACTTTCGCAGGAGCAGTACTTC.

Ten or more counts support this clonotype. The V gene is TRBV2, the J gene TRBJ2-7; TRBD1 is a possible D gene (6 bases). Per germline, CDR1 SNHLY and CDR2 FYNNEI. The CDR3 loop spans 15 amino acids. Trimming took 4 bases from V and 0 from J, leaving 13 bases between them. The CDR3 DNA follows: TGTGCCAGCAGTGTAAGCCAGGGGAGCTCCTACGAGCAGTACTTC. Amino acid sequence: CASSVSQGSSYEQYF.

This clonotype was observed at least ten times. V is TRBV3-1 and J is TRBJ2-2; TRBD2 might be the D (6 bases). The germline V gene has CDR1 LGHDT and CDR2 YNNKEL (reference sequence). V was cut by 6 bases and J by 0 bases, with 17 bases left in between. This CDR3 is built from 17 residues. CDR3 coding DNA: TGTGCCAGCAGGTCAATTGTGGTAGCGGCGAACACCGGGGAGCTGTTTTTT. Its protein is CASRSIVVAANTGELFF.

This clonotype came up a few times. V and J are TRBV5-5 and TRBJ2-5, with D maybe TRBD2 (6 bases). CDR3 length: 15 amino acids. V was cut by 0 bases and J by 2 bases, with 11 bases left in between. Per the germline V gene, CDR1 is SGHKS and CDR2 is YYEKEE (reference sequence). DNA for the CDR3: TGTGCCAGCAGCTTGGCCTGGGAGGAACAAGAGACCCAGTACTTC. This gives the protein CASSLAWEEQETQYF.

The gene calls are TRBV15 and TRBJ2-7; a weak D match, TRBD1 (6 bases). This CDR3 has 13 amino acids. V was clipped by 11 bases and J by 6 bases, with 20 bases between them. Per germline, CDR1 LNHNV and CDR2 YYDKDF (reference sequence). The DNA for the CDR3 is TGTGCCCACCGTGCCTGCAGGGGCGGCGAGCAGTACTTC. It codes for CAHRACRGGEQYF.